This T cell receptor beta chain was sequenced for a study of blood T cell repertoires in COVID-19. In terms of age and location, participants ranged from roughly 18 to 90 years and lived in under 30 US areas. Which cohort a participant joined came from the clinical history participants gave. V was clipped by 4 bases and J by 5 bases; unmatched bases: 8. This CDR3 spans 15 amino acids. Looked up from germline, CDR1 is LGHDT and CDR2 is YNNKEL (reference sequence). Under the authors' procedure: Reference gene primer amplification yielded estimated nucleated cell counts. TCRdb's copy holds only in-frame clones and misses some; the assay was immunoSEQ multiplex PCR. Clone size and the V and J calls come from that table; the DNA yielded D and trimming. The sample includes a few hundred thousand clones, less than 90% of them seen just once.

The clonotype was recovered from a woman aged 40 to 50 who had recovered from COVID-19. This rearrangement joins TRBV3-1 (or the pseudogene TRBV3-2) to TRBJ2-5; 9 bases are shared with TRBD2. The sequenced sample was PBMCs or T cells enriched from blood (not recorded which). For the CDR3, the DNA is TGTGCCAGCAGCCCCCGGGTAGCGGGAGTTGAGACCCAGTACTTC. Translation: CASSPRVAGVETQYF.